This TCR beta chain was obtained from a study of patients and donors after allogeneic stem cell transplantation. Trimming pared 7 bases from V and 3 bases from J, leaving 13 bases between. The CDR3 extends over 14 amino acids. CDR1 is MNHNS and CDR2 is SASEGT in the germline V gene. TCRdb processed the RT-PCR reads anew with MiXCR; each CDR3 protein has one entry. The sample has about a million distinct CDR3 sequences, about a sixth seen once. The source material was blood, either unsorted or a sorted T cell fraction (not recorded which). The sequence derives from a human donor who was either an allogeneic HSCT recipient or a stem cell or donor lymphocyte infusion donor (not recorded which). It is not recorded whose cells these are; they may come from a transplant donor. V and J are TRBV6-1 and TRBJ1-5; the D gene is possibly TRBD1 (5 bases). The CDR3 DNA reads TGTGCCAGCACCGACGGGGGGGACAATCAGCCCCAGCATTTT. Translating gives CASTDGGDNQPQHF.